Listed here are 7 T cell receptor beta chains from one sample, sequenced in a study of cytomegalovirus exposure and HLA in healthy donors. Vbeta (60) and Jbeta (13) primers were used in the PCR. TCRdb's table, derived via immunoSEQ multiplex PCR, lists solely in-frame clones and lacks some. The table includes about 200,000 clones, roughly 85% detected once. Input material: PBMCs. The receptors were sampled from a woman in her 50s in good health and CMV-seronegative.

The chain couples TRBV29-1 to TRBJ1-1; 9 bases line up with TRBD1. From germline, CDR1 is SQVTM and CDR2 ANQGSEA. With V trimmed by 5 bases and J by 1 base, 14 bases remained unmatched. The CDR3 is 17 residues long. The CDR3 coding sequence is TGCAGCGTTCGAGAAACGGGGACAGGGTTTCGGAACACTGAAGCTTTCTTT. This translates into CSVRETGTGFRNTEAFF.

Only one count was recorded for this clone. The rearrangement uses TRBV28 and TRBJ2-1; TRBD1 is a possible D gene (7 bases). V lost 2 bases, J lost 3 bases, and 20 bases lay in between. The CDR3 is 18 amino acids. Germline CDR1 reads MDHEN; CDR2 reads SYDVKM. The CDR3 region is CASSLGVQGGSFYNEQFF. The CDR3 nucleotides are TGTGCCAGCAGTTTAGGGGTGCAGGGGGGATCTTTCTACAATGAGCAGTTCTTC.

The gene calls are TRBV30 and TRBJ1-4; the D gene is possibly TRBD1 (6 bases). The V end was cut by 2 bases, the J end by 4 bases, with 8 bases between. The CDR3 loop spans 13 amino acids. From germline, CDR1 is GTSNPN and CDR2 SVGIG (reference sequence). CDR3: CAWSKDSNEKLFF. The CDR3 nucleotides read TGTGCCTGGAGTAAGGACAGTAATGAAAAACTGTTTTTT.

This clone has only one observation. The chain joins TRBV7-6 to TRBJ2-7, with TRBD1 matching 10 bases. The CDR3 contains 18 residues. Germline V CDR1 and CDR2: SGHVS, FNYEAQ. Trimming cost V 2 bases and J 2 bases; bases outside gene matches: 12. CDR3 sequence reads: CASSLLSPGGTGAYEQYF. The CDR3 DNA follows: TGTGCCAGCAGCTTATTATCGCCGGGGGGGACAGGGGCCTACGAGCAGTACTTC.

This rearrangement joins TRBV7-9 to TRBJ1-1; D gene ambiguous. Between the trimmed V and J ends, which lost 2 bases and 0 bases, there was a span of 7 bases. Germline-derived CDR1 and CDR2 are SEHNR and FQNEAQ (reference sequence). The CDR3 contains 14 residues. CDR3 sequence reads: CASSLLGMNTEAFF. The CDR3 nucleotides are TGTGCCAGCAGCTTACTGGGCATGAACACTGAAGCTTTCTTT.

The chain is built from TRBV7-8 and TRBJ2-1, with 9 positions matching TRBD1. V lost 1 base to trimming and J lost 4 bases; unmatched junction nucleotides: 5. The CDR3 covers 16 residues. In germline, CDR1 is SGHVS, CDR2 FQNEAQ. CDR3 region: CASSLDGQGIYNEQFF. As DNA, the CDR3 is TGTGCCAGCAGCTTAGATGGACAGGGGATATACAATGAGCAGTTCTTC.

The rearrangement joins TRBV5-5 to TRBJ1-1; D is uncertain. The CDR3 extends over 16 amino acids. The V end was cut by 2 bases, the J end by 0 bases, with 14 bases between. Looked up from germline, CDR1 is SGHKS and CDR2 is YYEKEE (reference sequence). CDR3 amino acids: CASSFQEARLNTEAFF. CDR3 DNA sequence: TGTGCCAGCAGCTTCCAGGAGGCTAGGCTGAACACTGAAGCTTTCTTT.